The 20 T cell receptor beta chains listed next were all sequenced from one sample in a study of CD8+ T cells in alopecia areata. RNA, once extracted, was reverse transcribed into cDNA for use as the sequencing template. Measured with immunoSEQ multiplex PCR; TCRdb has only the in-frame clones, and not every one. In the table there are about 270,000 clones, around 64% of which are singletons. Treatment reported: oral pan-JAK inhibitor, 5-10 mg twice daily. The starting material was CD4+ T cells sorted from blood, obtained between weeks 51 and 54, from a patient treated with tofacitinib. Receptors were obtained from a human donor with alopecia areata.

This clone was detected a few times. The chain has TRBV18 and TRBJ2-2; D is undetermined. Germline lookup yields CDR1 KGHSH and CDR2 LQKENI. V was trimmed by 3 bases and J by 0 bases, leaving 5 bases between them. This CDR3 contains 14 residues. This CDR3 reads CASSPFANTGELFF. The CDR3 bases are TGTGCCAGCTCACCGTTCGCGAACACCGGGGAGCTGTTTTTT. The full variable domain, with the rest looked up from reference TRBV18 and TRBJ2-2, is NAGVMQNPRHLVRRRGQEARLRCSPMKGHSHVYWYRQLPEEGLKFMVYLQKENIIDESGMPKERFSAEFPKEGPSILRIQQVVRGDSAAYFCASSPFANTGELFFGEGSRLTVL.

This chain joins TRBV5-1 and TRBJ2-5; no reliable D call. Germline V CDR1 and CDR2: SGHRS, YFSETQ. V dropped 5 bases and J dropped 2 bases, with 7 bases sitting between them. The CDR3 covers 12 residues. The CDR3 spells CASSQEQETQYF. The CDR3 nucleotides are TGCGCCAGCAGTCAAGAACAAGAGACCCAGTACTTC.

The chain carries TRBV5-1 and TRBJ2-5; tentative D call: TRBD2 (5 bases). CDR3 size: 14 residues. Germline lookup yields CDR1 SGHRS and CDR2 YFSETQ. V was trimmed by 0 bases and J by 5 bases, leaving 11 bases between them. This chain's CDR3 is CASSLAVRRETQYF. CDR3 DNA: TGCGCCAGCAGCTTGGCCGTCCGGAGGGAGACCCAGTACTTC.

J is TRBJ1-1 and V is TRBV5-1; D not certain. The germline V gene has CDR1 SGHRS and CDR2 YFSETQ. The CDR3 runs 13 residues. V gave up 1 base and J gave up 1 base, with 5 bases separating them. The CDR3 protein is CASSLNQNTEAFF. The CDR3 nucleotides are TGCGCCAGCAGCTTGAACCAGAACACTGAAGCTTTCTTT.

The V gene is TRBV29-1, the J gene TRBJ2-7, with 8 bases that match TRBD1. The V and J ends lost 6 bases and 3 bases, in that order; junction bases with no gene match: 10. The length of the CDR3 is 14 residues. CDR1 and CDR2 (germline): SQVTM, ANQGSEA. As DNA, the CDR3 is TGCAGCGTCCCCGGGACAGGCAACTTCTACGAGCAGTACTTC. It encodes CSVPGTGNFYEQYF.

The chain joins TRBV29-1 to TRBJ2-6; 8 nucleotides line up with TRBD1. CDR1 is SQVTM, CDR2 ANQGSEA, per germline. The V and J ends lost 6 bases and 1 base, in that order; junction bases with no gene match: 2. CDR3 size: 14 residues. CDR3: CSVQGVSGANVLTF. The CDR3 DNA reads TGCAGCGTACAGGGGGTTTCTGGGGCCAACGTCCTGACTTTC.

This clone occurred once. The chain is built from TRBV9 and TRBJ2-6; D is ambiguous. Germline V gives CDR1 SGDLS, CDR2 YYNGEE. The V end was cut by 4 bases, the J end by 2 bases, with 10 bases between. CDR3 size: 15 residues. The CDR3 protein is CASSQQGTGANVLTF. CDR3 nucleotide sequence: TGTGCCAGCAGCCAGCAAGGAACTGGGGCCAACGTCCTGACTTTC.

V gene TRBV29-1 combines with J gene TRBJ2-2, with 10 bases that match TRBD1. V gave up 4 bases and J gave up 3 bases; unmatched junction bases: 5. The germline CDR1 and CDR2 sequences are SQVTM and ANQGSEA. The CDR3 extends over 15 amino acids. CDR3 sequence reads: CSVGQGAGDTGELFF. CDR3 sequence (DNA): TGCAGCGTTGGACAGGGGGCAGGGGACACCGGGGAGCTGTTTTTT.

CDR3 residues: CASSRGEGLAGHTGELFF. CDR3 DNA sequence: TGTGCCAGCAGCCGAGGGGAAGGACTAGCGGGGCATACCGGGGAGCTGTTTTTT. The chain links TRBV4-2 to TRBJ2-2, with 12 bases that match TRBD2. The CDR3 contains 18 residues. Trimming removed 4 bases from V and 5 bases from J; junction bases left unmatched: 11. Germline CDR1 and CDR2: LGHNA and YNFKEQ.

This clone was seen a handful of times. The chain recombines TRBV11-2 with TRBJ1-4; a weak D match, TRBD1 (6 bases). This CDR3 contains 15 residues. With 5 bases removed from V and 4 bases from J, the gap between germline ends came to 14 bases. Germline assignment: CDR1 SGHAT and CDR2 FQNNGV. CDR3 sequence reads: CASSIPTGLNEKLFF. As DNA, the CDR3 is TGTGCCAGCAGCATCCCGACAGGACTTAATGAAAAACTGTTTTTT. The full variable domain, with the rest looked up from reference TRBV11-2 and TRBJ1-4, is EAGVAQSPRYKIIEKRQSVAFWCNPISGHATLYWYQQILGQGPKLLIQFQNNGVVDDSQLPKDRFSAERLKGVDSTLKIQPAKLEDSAVYLCASSIPTGLNEKLFFGSGTQLSVL.

This clone was seen a few times. This chain uses TRBV5-1 with TRBJ2-2; weak D call: TRBD2 (7 bases). Per germline, CDR1 SGHRS and CDR2 YFSETQ. There are 16 residues in the CDR3. The V end lost 4 bases, the J end lost 6 bases, and 19 bases lay between the germline ends. The DNA for the CDR3 is TGCGCCAGCAGCCTCACAGGCGGGGGCTTTTCCGGGGAGCTGTTTTTT. Its translation is CASSLTGGGFSGELFF.

The table lists this clone with a few counts. The V gene is TRBV4-3, the J gene TRBJ2-5, with a tentative D call TRBD1 (6 bases). The CDR3 has 18 amino acids. The V end was cut by 4 bases, the J end by 2 bases, with 23 bases between. The V gene's germline CDR1 is LGHNA and CDR2 YSLEER. This chain's CDR3 is CASSPNTHRVLGQETQYF. CDR3 nucleotides: TGCGCCAGCAGCCCTAATACCCACAGGGTCCTCGGTCAAGAGACCCAGTACTTC.

The gene calls are TRBV19 and TRBJ2-1, with 10 bases fitting TRBD1. Trimming removed 5 bases from V and 7 bases from J; junction bases left unmatched: 14. CDR1 is LNHDA, CDR2 SQIVND, per germline (reference sequence). The CDR3 is 17 residues long. For the CDR3, the DNA is TGTGCCAGTAGTTATTATGTCGACAGGGGGCTAGGAAATGAGCAGTTCTTC. The encoded protein is CASSYYVDRGLGNEQFF.

In DNA form, the CDR3 reads TGTGCCAGCAGCTTAGGACCTAGCTACGAGCAGTACTTC. Translated, it gives CASSLGPSYEQYF. The genes are TRBV7-8 and TRBJ2-7; D is unresolved. The CDR3 covers 13 residues. Germline CDR1 and CDR2: SGHVS and FQNEAQ. V lost 1 base and J lost 3, with 7 bases in between.

This clone has more than one count but fewer than ten. The V and J genes are TRBV29-1 and TRBJ1-2; D is uncertain. Looked up from germline, CDR1 is SQVTM and CDR2 is ANQGSEA. The ends were cut back, 0 bases at V and 13 bases at J, with 12 bases in the middle. The CDR3 runs to 11 residues. For the CDR3, the DNA is TGCAGCGTTGAAGATGGGAAGATCACCACCTTC. This gives the protein CSVEDGKITTF.

V and J are TRBV30 and TRBJ2-1; maybe TRBD1 (5 bases). Germline CDR1 GTSNPN, CDR2 SVGIG (reference sequence). CDR3 length equals 13 residues. Trimming pared 2 bases from V and 3 bases from J, leaving 8 bases between. This CDR3 is CAWSITGYNEQFF. The CDR3 DNA follows: TGTGCCTGGAGTATTACAGGCTACAATGAGCAGTTCTTC.

This clone was observed a few times. The genes are TRBV27 and TRBJ2-7, with D maybe TRBD2 (6 bases). V lost 0 bases and J lost 5, with 14 bases in between. The CDR3 is 15 residues long. CDR1 is MNHEY, CDR2 SMNVEV, per germline (reference sequence). Written as DNA, the CDR3 is TGTGCCAGCAGTTTATCCGGGCTTGGAGGGAACGAGCAGTACTTC. It encodes CASSLSGLGGNEQYF.

In DNA form, the CDR3 reads TGCAGCATAGGGACTGAACAGAATGAAAAACTGTTTTTT. As protein: CSIGTEQNEKLFF. The chain is built from TRBV29-1 and TRBJ1-4; D perhaps matches TRBD1 (5 bases). The CDR3 is made up of 13 amino acids. V lost 8 bases to trimming and J lost 5 bases, with 15 bases between them. The germline gives CDR1 SQVTM, CDR2 ANQGSEA.

The chain has TRBV30 and TRBJ1-1, with TRBD1 matching over 10 bases. Germline-derived CDR1 and CDR2 are GTSNPN and SVGIG (reference sequence). CDR3 length: 15 residues. Trimming took 2 bases from V and 1 from J; bases not matched to a gene: 4. As DNA, the CDR3 is TGTGCCTGGAGTATTCGGACAGGGGGGAACACTGAAGCTTTCTTT. Amino acid sequence: CAWSIRTGGNTEAFF.

The chain employs TRBV6-5 and TRBJ1-6; D call uncertain. The CDR3 has 15 residues. Looked up from germline, CDR1 is MNHEY and CDR2 is SVGAGI. Trimming took 6 bases from V and 14 from J, leaving 23 bases between them. Written as DNA, the CDR3 is TGTGCCAGCAGCCCGCGGCCCGCCATCGGATACGCCCTCCACTTT. This encodes CASSPRPAIGYALHF.